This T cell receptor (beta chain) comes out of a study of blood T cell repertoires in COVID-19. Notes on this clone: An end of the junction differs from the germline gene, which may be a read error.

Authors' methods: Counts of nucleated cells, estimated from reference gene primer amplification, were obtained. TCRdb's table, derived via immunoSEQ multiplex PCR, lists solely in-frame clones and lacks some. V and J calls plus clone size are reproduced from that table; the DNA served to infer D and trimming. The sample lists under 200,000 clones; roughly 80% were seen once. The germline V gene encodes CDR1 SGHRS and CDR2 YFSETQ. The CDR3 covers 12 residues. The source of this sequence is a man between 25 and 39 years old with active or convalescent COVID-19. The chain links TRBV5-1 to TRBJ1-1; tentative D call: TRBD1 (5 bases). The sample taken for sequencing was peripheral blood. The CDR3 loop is CASSWKDTEAFF. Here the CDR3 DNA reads TGCGCCAGCAGCTGGAAGGACACCGAAGCTTTCTTT.